These 14 T cell receptor beta chains originate from one sample sequenced in a study of T cell repertoires in cytomegalovirus infection. Their antigens are not known. One entry per CDR3 protein, called by TCRdb with MiXCR from the reads. The data show approximately 300,000 distinct CDR3 sequences, approximately 32% seen once. The sequencing here drew on cultured PBMCs, taken from culture after CMV antigen stimulation. These receptors originate from a human donor in good health (CMV status not recorded). Some clones in this sample may be carry-over from other donors' samples.

This clonotype turned up a few times. The J gene is TRBJ2-3, the V gene TRBV11-3; 9 bases are shared with TRBD1. The CDR3 runs 15 residues. Losses at the gene ends were 5 bases for V and 5 bases for J; bases not matched to a gene: 8. Germline V lookup: CDR1 SGHNT, CDR2 YENEEA. For the CDR3, the DNA is TGTGCCAGCAGCCACCGGGACAGGGAGAGAGATACGCAGTATTTT. Its translation: CASSHRDRERDTQYF.

The chain links TRBV7-2 to TRBJ1-5, with no clear D. V dropped 5 bases and J dropped 2 bases, with 13 bases sitting between them. The CDR3 is 15 residues long. Germline V gene data show CDR1 as SGHTA and CDR2 as FQGNSA. The CDR3, as DNA: TGTGCCAGCAGCCGAGGTGGACGGGGCAATCAGCCCCAGCATTTT. Its protein is CASSRGGRGNQPQHF. Full variable domain (remainder filled in from reference TRBV7-2 and TRBJ1-5): GAGVSQSPSNKVTEKGKDVELRCDPISGHTALYWYRQSLGQGLEFLIYFQGNSAPDKSGLPSDRFSAERTGGSVSTLTIQRTQQEDSAVYLCASSRGGRGNQPQHFGDGTRLSIL.

This clonotype came up a few times. The genes are TRBV28 and TRBJ1-5, with D hard to call. The germline V and J ends were trimmed by 5 bases and 0 bases, with 11 bases remaining between them. This CDR3 comprises 15 residues. Germline CDR1 is MDHEN and CDR2 is SYDVKM. The chain's CDR3 is CASSRVGISNQPQHF. In nucleotides, the CDR3 is TGTGCCAGCAGTCGGGTGGGGATTAGCAATCAGCCCCAGCATTTT.

J is TRBJ2-7 and V is TRBV7-9; 8 nucleotides agree with TRBD1. The V gene's germline CDR1 is SEHNR and CDR2 FQNEAQ (reference sequence). V dropped 3 bases and J dropped 6; count of bases not matched to a gene: 4. The CDR3 is 13 amino acids. The CDR3 DNA is TGTGCCAGCAGCTTTACTCAGGGGGCCGAGCAGTACTTC. This gives the protein CASSFTQGAEQYF.

The genes are TRBV6-4 and TRBJ1-1, with D possibly being TRBD1 (5 bases). V was shortened by 3 bases and J by 1 base, with 9 bases between the two germline ends. The CDR3 is 14 amino acids. CDR1 MRHNA and CDR2 SNTAGT come from the germline V gene. In DNA form, the CDR3 reads TGTGCCAGCAGTGATAGACAGCAGAACACTGAAGCTTTCTTT. Its protein product is CASSDRQQNTEAFF.

This clonotype showed up many times. V and J are TRBV7-2 and TRBJ2-5, with a possible D match to TRBD2 (5 bases). Germline lookup yields CDR1 SGHTA and CDR2 FQGNSA. The CDR3 sequence is 11 residues long. V shed 5 bases and J shed 5 bases, with 6 bases lying between them. This CDR3 reads CASSPGETQYF. As DNA, the CDR3 is TGTGCCAGCAGCCCGGGGGAGACCCAGTACTTC.

The DNA of the CDR3 is TGTGCCAGCAGCCCACGCCTAGCAGCCGGGGAGCTGTTTTTT. This gives the protein CASSPRLAAGELFF. V and J are TRBV14 and TRBJ2-2; tentatively, D is TRBD2 (5 bases). This CDR3 is built from 14 residues. CDR1 is SGHDN and CDR2 is FVKESK in the germline V gene. The V gene lost 4 bases and the J gene lost 6 bases, with 12 bases spanning the gap.

The chain joins TRBV11-2 to TRBJ1-1; no reliable D call. Germline-derived CDR1 and CDR2 are SGHAT and FQNNGV. This CDR3 is built from 14 residues. V dropped 5 bases and J dropped 1 base, with 11 bases sitting between them. The CDR3 reads CASSLTDPNTEAFF. CDR3 sequence (DNA): TGTGCCAGCAGCCTAACCGATCCGAACACTGAAGCTTTCTTT.

This clonotype was seen only a few times. The genes are TRBV5-1 and TRBJ2-3; D may be TRBD2 (6 bases). CDR1 SGHRS and CDR2 YFSETQ come from the germline V gene. The CDR3 has 14 residues. The V end lost 4 bases, the J end lost 2 bases, and 11 bases lay between the germline ends. The CDR3 sequence is CASSPRDSTDTQYF. DNA of the CDR3: TGCGCCAGCAGCCCCCGGGACTCCACAGATACGCAGTATTTT.

This clonotype was seen a handful of times. The chain carries TRBV5-8 and TRBJ1-5; D not resolved. The CDR3 consists of 13 residues. The V and J ends lost 5 bases and 7 bases respectively, with 13 bases between them. Germline V gives CDR1 SGHTS, CDR2 YDEGEE. This CDR3 reads CASSLHVVQPQHF. CDR3 DNA: TGTGCCAGCAGTCTCCATGTCGTCCAGCCCCAGCATTTT.

The V and J genes are TRBV11-2 and TRBJ1-3, with 8 bases matching TRBD1. Looked up from germline, CDR1 is SGHAT and CDR2 is FQNNGV. J was trimmed by 0 bases and V by 5 bases; bases with no gene match: 21. This CDR3 comprises 21 residues. The CDR3 region has the DNA TGTGCCAGCAGCCACTTTATGGGGGCGGACAGGGACTTAAGCTCTGGAAACACCATATATTTT. It is translated as CASSHFMGADRDLSSGNTIYF.

In this sample, this clonotype turned up a few times. CDR3 nucleotides: TGTGCCAGCAGTTACTCCGACAGGGTTGGAAACACCATATATTTT. It encodes CASSYSDRVGNTIYF. The J gene is TRBJ1-3, the V gene TRBV6-6, with 7 bases fitting TRBD1. V gave up 0 bases and J gave up 3 bases; unmatched junction bases: 2. There are 15 residues in the CDR3. The germline V gene encodes CDR1 MNHNY and CDR2 SVGAGI (reference sequence).

This clonotype was observed a few times. This sequence joins TRBV7-2 and TRBJ2-1; weak D call: TRBD2 (5 bases). The CDR3 consists of 15 residues. V was clipped by 4 bases and J by 2 bases, with 12 bases between them. Per germline, CDR1 SGHTA and CDR2 FQGNSA. CDR3 bases: TGTGCCAGCAGCTCCCCGTGGGGAGCCTACAATGAGCAGTTCTTC. It encodes CASSSPWGAYNEQFF.

This sequence joins TRBV7-6 and TRBJ1-5, with a possible D match to TRBD1 (5 bases). The germline V and J ends were trimmed by 1 base and 0 bases, with 13 bases remaining between them. Germline-derived CDR1 and CDR2 are SGHVS and FNYEAQ. CDR3 size: 17 residues. CDR3 bases: TGTGCCAGCAGCTTAGTTGTGGGGGATTATAGCAATCAGCCCCAGCATTTT. Protein sequence: CASSLVVGDYSNQPQHF.